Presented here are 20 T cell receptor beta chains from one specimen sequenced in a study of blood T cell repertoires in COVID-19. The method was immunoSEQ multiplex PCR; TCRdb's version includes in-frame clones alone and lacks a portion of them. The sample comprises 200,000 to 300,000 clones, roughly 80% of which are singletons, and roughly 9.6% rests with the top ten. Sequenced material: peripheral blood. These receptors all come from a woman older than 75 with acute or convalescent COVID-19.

CDR3 nucleotides: TGTGCCAGCAGCGTGACAGGGGATTGGAACACCGGGGAGCTGTTTTTT. This encodes CASSVTGDWNTGELFF. V usage is TRBV7-3 and J usage is TRBJ2-2; 8 nucleotides match TRBD1. Per the germline V gene, CDR1 is SGHTA and CDR2 is FQGTGA. V lost 5 bases, J lost 1 base, and 6 bases stayed unmatched. CDR3 length equals 16 residues.

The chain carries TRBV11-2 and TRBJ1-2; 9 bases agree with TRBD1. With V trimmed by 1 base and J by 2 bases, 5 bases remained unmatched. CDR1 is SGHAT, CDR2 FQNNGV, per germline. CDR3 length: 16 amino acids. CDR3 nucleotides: TGTGCCAGCAGCTTAGGACGGGGGACAGGGAACTATGGCTACACCTTC. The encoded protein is CASSLGRGTGNYGYTF.

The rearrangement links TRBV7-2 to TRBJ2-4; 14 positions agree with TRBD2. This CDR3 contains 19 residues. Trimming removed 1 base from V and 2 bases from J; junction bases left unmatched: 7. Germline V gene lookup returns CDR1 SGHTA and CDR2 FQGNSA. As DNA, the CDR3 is TGTGCCAGCAGCTTAGAGACTAGCGGGGGGGCCCTAACCAAAAACATTCAGTACTTC. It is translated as CASSLETSGGALTKNIQYF.

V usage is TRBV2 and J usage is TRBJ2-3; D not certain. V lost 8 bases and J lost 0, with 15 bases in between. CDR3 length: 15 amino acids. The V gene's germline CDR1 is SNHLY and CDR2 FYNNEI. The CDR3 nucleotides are TGTGCCAGCGGCGGATTTACTCCTAGCACAGATACGCAGTATTTT. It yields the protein CASGGFTPSTDTQYF.

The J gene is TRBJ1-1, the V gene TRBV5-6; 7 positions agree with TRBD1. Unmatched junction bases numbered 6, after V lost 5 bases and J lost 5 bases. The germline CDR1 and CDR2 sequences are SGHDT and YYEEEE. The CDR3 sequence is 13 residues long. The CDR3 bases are TGTGCCAGCAGAAAAGGGGGCTGGACTGAAGCTTTCTTT. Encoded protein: CASRKGGWTEAFF. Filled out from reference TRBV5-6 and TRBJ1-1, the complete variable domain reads DAGVTQSPTHLIKTRGQQVTLRCSPKSGHDTVSWYQQALGQGPQFIFQYYEEEERQRGNFPDRFSGHQFPNYSSELNVNALLLGDSALYLCASRKGGWTEAFFGQGTRLTVV.

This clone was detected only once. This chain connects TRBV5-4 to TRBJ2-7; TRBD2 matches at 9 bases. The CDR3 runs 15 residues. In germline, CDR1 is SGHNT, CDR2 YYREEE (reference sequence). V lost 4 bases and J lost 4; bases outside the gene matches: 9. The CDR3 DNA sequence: TGTGCCAGCAGCCCGGCGGGGGGGCCGGGTTACGAGCAGTACTTC. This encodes CASSPAGGPGYEQYF.

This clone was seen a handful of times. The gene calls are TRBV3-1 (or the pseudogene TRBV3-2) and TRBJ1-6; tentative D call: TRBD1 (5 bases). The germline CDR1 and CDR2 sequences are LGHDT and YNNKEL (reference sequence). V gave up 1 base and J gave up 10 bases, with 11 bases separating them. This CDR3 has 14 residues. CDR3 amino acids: CASSQGRVGSPLHF. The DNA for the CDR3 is TGTGCCAGCAGCCAAGGCAGGGTCGGCTCACCCCTCCACTTT.

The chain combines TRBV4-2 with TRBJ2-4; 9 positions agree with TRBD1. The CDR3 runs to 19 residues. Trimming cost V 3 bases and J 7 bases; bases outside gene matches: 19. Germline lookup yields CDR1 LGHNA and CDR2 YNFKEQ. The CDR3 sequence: CASSQASLTGGLSRNIQYF. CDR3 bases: TGTGCCAGCAGCCAGGCCTCCCTGACAGGGGGTCTCTCCAGGAACATTCAGTACTTC.

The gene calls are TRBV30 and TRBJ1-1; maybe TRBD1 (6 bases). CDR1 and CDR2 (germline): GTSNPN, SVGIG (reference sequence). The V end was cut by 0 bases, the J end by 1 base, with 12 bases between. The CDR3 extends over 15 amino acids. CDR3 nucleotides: TGTGCCTGGAGTGTACAGGGAGGGGGGAACACTGAAGCTTTCTTT. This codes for CAWSVQGGGNTEAFF.

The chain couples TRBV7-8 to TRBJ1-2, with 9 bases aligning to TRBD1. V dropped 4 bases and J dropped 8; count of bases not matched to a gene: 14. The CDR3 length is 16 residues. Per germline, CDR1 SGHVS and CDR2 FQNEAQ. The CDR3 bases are TGTGCCAGCAGCTCAGGAATCGGACAGGGGCGGGACGGCTACACCTTC. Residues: CASSSGIGQGRDGYTF.

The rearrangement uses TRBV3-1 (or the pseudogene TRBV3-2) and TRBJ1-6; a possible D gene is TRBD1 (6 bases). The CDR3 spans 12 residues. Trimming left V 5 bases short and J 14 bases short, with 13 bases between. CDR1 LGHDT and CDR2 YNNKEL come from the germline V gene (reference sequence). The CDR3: CASSSRDRTLHF. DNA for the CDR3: TGTGCCAGCAGCTCCCGAGACAGGACCCTCCACTTT.

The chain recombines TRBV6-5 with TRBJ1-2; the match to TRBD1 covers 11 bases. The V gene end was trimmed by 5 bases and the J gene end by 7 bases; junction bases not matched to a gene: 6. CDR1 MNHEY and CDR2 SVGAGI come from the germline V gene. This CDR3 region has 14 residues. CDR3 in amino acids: CASSPGQGVSGYTF. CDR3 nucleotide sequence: TGTGCCAGCAGTCCGGGACAGGGGGTTTCTGGCTACACCTTC.

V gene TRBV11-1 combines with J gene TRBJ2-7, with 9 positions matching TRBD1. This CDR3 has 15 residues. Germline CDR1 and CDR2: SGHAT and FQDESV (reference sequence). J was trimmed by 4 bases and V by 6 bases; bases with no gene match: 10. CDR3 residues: CASRYRRGQGYEQYF. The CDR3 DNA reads TGTGCCAGCAGGTATCGCAGGGGACAGGGATACGAGCAGTACTTC.

CDR3 sequence reads: CASTAPLPSEAFF. CDR3 sequence (DNA): TGTGCCAGTACCGCCCCTCTACCCTCTGAAGCTTTCTTT. The chain has TRBV19 and TRBJ1-1, with D hard to call. Trimming left V 7 bases short and J 6 bases short, with 15 bases between. The CDR3 length is 13 residues. Germline CDR1 and CDR2: LNHDA and SQIVND (reference sequence).

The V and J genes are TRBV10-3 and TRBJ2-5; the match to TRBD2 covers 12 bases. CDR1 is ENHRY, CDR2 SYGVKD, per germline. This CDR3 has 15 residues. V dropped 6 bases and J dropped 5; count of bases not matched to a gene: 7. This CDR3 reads CAISPSSGGVETQYF. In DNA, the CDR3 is TGTGCCATCAGCCCTTCTAGCGGGGGGGTTGAGACCCAGTACTTC.

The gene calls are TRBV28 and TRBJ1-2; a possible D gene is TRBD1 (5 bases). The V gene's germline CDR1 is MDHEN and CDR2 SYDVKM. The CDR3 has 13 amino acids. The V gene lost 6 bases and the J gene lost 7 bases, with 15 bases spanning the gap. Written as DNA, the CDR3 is TGTGCCAGCAGCACTGACAAGCAGGGTGGCTACACCTTC. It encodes CASSTDKQGGYTF.

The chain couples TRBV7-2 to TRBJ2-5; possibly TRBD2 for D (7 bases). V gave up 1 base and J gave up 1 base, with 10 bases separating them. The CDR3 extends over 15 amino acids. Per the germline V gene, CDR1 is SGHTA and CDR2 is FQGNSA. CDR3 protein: CASSLVGGAQETQYF. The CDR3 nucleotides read TGTGCCAGCAGCTTAGTGGGGGGGGCCCAAGAGACCCAGTACTTC.

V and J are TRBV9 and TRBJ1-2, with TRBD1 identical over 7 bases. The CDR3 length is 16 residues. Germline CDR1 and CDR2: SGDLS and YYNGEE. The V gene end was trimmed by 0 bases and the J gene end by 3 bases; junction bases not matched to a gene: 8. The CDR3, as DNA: TGTGCCAGCAGCGTAGGGGCCAGACAGGGAGACTATGGCTACACCTTC. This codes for CASSVGARQGDYGYTF.

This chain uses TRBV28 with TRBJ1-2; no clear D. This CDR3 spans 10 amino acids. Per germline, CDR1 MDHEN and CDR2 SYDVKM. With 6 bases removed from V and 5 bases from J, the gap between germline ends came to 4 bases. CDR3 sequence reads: CASSPYGYTF. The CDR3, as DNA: TGTGCCAGCAGCCCTTATGGCTACACCTTC.

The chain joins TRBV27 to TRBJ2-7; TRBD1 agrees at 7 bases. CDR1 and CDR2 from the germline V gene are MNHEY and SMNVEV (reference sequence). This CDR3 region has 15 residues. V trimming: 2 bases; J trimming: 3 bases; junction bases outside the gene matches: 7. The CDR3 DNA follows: TGTGCCAGCAGTTTACGCGGACAGGCTAACTACGAGCAGTACTTC. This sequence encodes CASSLRGQANYEQYF.